Presented here are 31 T cell receptor beta chains from one specimen sequenced in a study of technical replicates of blood from a few donors. Data came from immunoSEQ multiplex PCR; TCRdb stores just in-frame clones and leaves some out. The sample includes about 98,000 clones, approximately 94% of them seen just once. Input material: T cells isolated from PBMCs. These receptors all come from a human donor in good health.

The chain has TRBV28 and TRBJ1-2; 12 bases fit TRBD1. After removal of 7 bases from V and 4 bases from J, the junction contained 10 bases not matched to a gene. The germline V gene encodes CDR1 MDHEN and CDR2 SYDVKM. The CDR3 has 16 amino acids. The CDR3 loop reads CASTYSGTGGVYGYTF. DNA for the CDR3: TGTGCCAGCACCTATTCCGGGACAGGGGGCGTCTATGGCTACACCTTC.

The J gene is TRBJ1-5, the V gene TRBV4-1; 9 nucleotides align to TRBD1. V lost 1 base to trimming and J lost 0 bases; unmatched junction nucleotides: 4. Germline V lookup: CDR1 MGHRA, CDR2 YSYEKL. This CDR3 is built from 17 residues. CDR3 nucleotides: TGCGCCAGCAGCCAAGGTGGACAGGGGTATAGCAATCAGCCCCAGCATTTT. Translation: CASSQGGQGYSNQPQHF.

V is TRBV30 and J is TRBJ2-7; TRBD1 agrees at 7 bases. The CDR3 covers 11 residues. Germline CDR1 is GTSNPN and CDR2 is SVGIG (reference sequence). Unmatched junction bases numbered 4, after V lost 4 bases and J lost 7 bases. The CDR3 loop reads CAWNRGPEQYF. The CDR3 nucleotides read TGTGCCTGGAACAGGGGACCTGAGCAGTACTTC.

The rearrangement links TRBV2 to TRBJ2-3, with 7 bases fitting TRBD2. CDR3 length equals 11 residues. The ends lost 1 base at V and 14 bases at J; junction bases unmatched: 3. CDR1 SNHLY and CDR2 FYNNEI come from the germline V gene. The CDR3 spells CASSEEGRGYF. The CDR3 DNA reads TGTGCCAGCAGTGAAGAGGGGAGGGGGTATTTT.

The chain recombines TRBV6-1 with TRBJ2-7, with D maybe TRBD2 (7 bases). The V end was cut by 10 bases, the J end by 3 bases, with 16 bases between. The CDR3 spans 13 residues. Germline CDR1 reads MNHNS; CDR2 reads SASEGT. The CDR3 DNA reads as TGTGCCACCAAGGGGGGGGGCATCTACGAGCAGTACTTC. Translation gives CATKGGGIYEQYF.

The CDR3, as DNA: TGTGCCAGCAGCCCACTGGCAGGGGGCCCCTCTGGGGCCAACGTCCTGACTTTC. This gives the protein CASSPLAGGPSGANVLTF. The chain has TRBV7-8 and TRBJ2-6, with 8 bases that match TRBD1. The CDR3 loop spans 18 amino acids. With 5 bases clipped from V and 0 bases from J, the junction kept 9 bases outside the gene matches. CDR1 is SGHVS and CDR2 is FQNEAQ in the germline V gene.

The chain joins TRBV11-2 to TRBJ1-2; 8 bases map to TRBD1. CDR3 length: 14 residues. Germline V gene data show CDR1 as SGHAT and CDR2 as FQNNGV. J lost 6 bases, V lost 3 bases, and 6 bases had no gene match. The CDR3 sequence is CASSFRMGQDGYTF. The DNA of the CDR3 is TGTGCCAGCAGCTTTCGCATGGGACAGGATGGCTACACCTTC.

The rearrangement uses TRBV7-8 and TRBJ2-7; possible D gene TRBD2, 6 bases. Germline CDR1 and CDR2: SGHVS and FQNEAQ. This CDR3 spans 16 amino acids. The V end lost 1 base, the J end lost 4 bases, and 17 bases lay between the germline ends. The CDR3 protein is CASSLGRGGPGYEQYF. The DNA of the CDR3 is TGTGCCAGCAGCTTAGGCCGGGGAGGTCCGGGGTACGAGCAGTACTTC.

V and J are TRBV5-1 and TRBJ1-1; D not resolved. Trimming removed 2 bases from V and 5 bases from J, with 13 bases in between. The CDR3 runs to 14 residues. CDR1 SGHRS and CDR2 YFSETQ come from the germline V gene. CDR3 amino acids: CASSLDTPRTEAFF. Here the CDR3 DNA reads TGCGCCAGCAGCTTAGACACCCCGCGAACTGAAGCTTTCTTT.

V is TRBV30 and J is TRBJ1-3; TRBD1 agrees at 9 bases. CDR3 size: 17 residues. Trimming cost V 4 bases and J 1 base; bases outside gene matches: 11. In germline, CDR1 is GTSNPN, CDR2 SVGIG (reference sequence). For the CDR3, the DNA is TGTGCCTGGATCCCCAGGACAGGGGCAAAATCTGGAAACACCATATATTTT. Translation: CAWIPRTGAKSGNTIYF. Drawing the rest from reference TRBV30 and TRBJ1-3, the complete variable domain is SQTIHQWPATLVQPVGSPLSLECTVEGTSNPNLYWYRQAAGRGLQLLFYSVGIGQISSEVPQNLSASRPQDRQFILSSKKLLLSDSGFYLCAWIPRTGAKSGNTIYFGEGSWLTVV.

The V and J genes are TRBV11-1 and TRBJ2-7; D is undetermined. CDR3 length equals 14 residues. The V end lost 0 bases, the J end lost 3 bases, and 9 bases lay between the germline ends. Germline loops: CDR1 SGHAT, CDR2 FQDESV (reference sequence). In nucleotides, the CDR3 is TGTGCCAGCAGCTTAGCGCCGAGCGACTACGAGCAGTACTTC. Encoded protein: CASSLAPSDYEQYF. The full variable domain, its missing parts supplied by reference TRBV11-1 and TRBJ2-7, is EAEVAQSPRYKITEKSQAVAFWCDPISGHATLYWYRQILGQGPELLVQFQDESVVDDSQLPKDRFSAERLKGVDSTLKIQPAELGDSAMYLCASSLAPSDYEQYFGPGTRLTVT.

The V and J genes are TRBV5-1 and TRBJ2-3; 9 bases line up with TRBD2. The CDR3 consists of 14 residues. Unmatched junction bases numbered 5, after V lost 4 bases and J lost 5 bases. Germline V lookup: CDR1 SGHRS, CDR2 YFSETQ. CDR3 in DNA: TGCGCCAGCAGCGACAAAGCGGGAGGAGATACGCAGTATTTT. It is translated as CASSDKAGGDTQYF.

This clone was picked up one time. V gene TRBV18 combines with J gene TRBJ2-7, with D tentatively TRBD1 (6 bases). In germline, CDR1 is KGHSH, CDR2 LQKENI. The CDR3 extends over 13 amino acids. The V and J ends lost 6 bases and 1 base respectively, with 10 bases between them. CDR3 region: CASSIQGSYEQYF. CDR3 nucleotide sequence: TGTGCCAGCTCGATCCAGGGGTCCTACGAGCAGTACTTC.

CDR3 sequence reads: CASSPGQHREQYF. The DNA for the CDR3 is TGTGCCAGCAGCCCAGGACAGCACCGCGAGCAGTACTTC. The chain carries TRBV7-9 and TRBJ2-7; tentative D call: TRBD1 (6 bases). The CDR3 has 13 amino acids. CDR1 is SEHNR and CDR2 is FQNEAQ in the germline V gene (reference sequence). Trimming took off 5 bases at V and 6 bases at J, with 14 bases between the two ends.

This clone was found once. The genes are TRBV14 and TRBJ2-1, with D perhaps matching TRBD1 (6 bases). From germline, CDR1 is SGHDN and CDR2 FVKESK. The CDR3 contains 18 residues. Trimming cost V 0 bases and J 0 bases, with 15 bases left between them. CDR3 protein: CASSQEWQGISSYNEQFF. Here the CDR3 DNA reads TGTGCCAGCAGCCAAGAATGGCAGGGGATTAGCTCCTACAATGAGCAGTTCTTC.

This chain links TRBV6-5 with TRBJ2-1, with D tentatively TRBD2 (6 bases). The CDR3 extends over 14 amino acids. From germline, CDR1 is MNHEY and CDR2 SVGAGI. Trimming pared 6 bases from V and 9 bases from J, leaving 18 bases between. The CDR3 sequence is CASRPGLTRTEQFF. The CDR3 bases are TGTGCCAGCAGACCCGGACTAACCCGAACTGAGCAGTTCTTC.

On this clone itself: An end of the junction does not agree with germline; a read error may underlie this. Other nucleotide sequences in the sample specify the same CDR3. The chain couples TRBV2 to TRBJ2-2, with D unresolved. The CDR3 extends over 11 amino acids. Germline V lookup: CDR1 SNHLY, CDR2 FYNNEI. The CDR3 loop reads CAGSQTGELFF. The CDR3 DNA reads TGCGCCGGCTCACAAACCGGGGAGCTGTTTTTT. Filled out from reference TRBV2 and TRBJ2-2, the complete variable domain reads EPEVTQTPSHQVTQMGQEVILRCVPISNHLYFYWYRQILGQKVEFLVSFYNNEISEKSEIFDDQFSVERPDGSNFTLKIRSTKLEDSAMYFCAGSQTGELFFGEGSRLTVL.

CDR3 sequence: CASSEARDRGSYEQYF. The CDR3 DNA reads as TGTGCCAGCAGTGAAGCCCGGGACAGGGGGAGCTACGAGCAGTACTTC. The chain has TRBV2 and TRBJ2-7, with 11 bases identical to TRBD1. The V gene's germline CDR1 is SNHLY and CDR2 FYNNEI. After removal of 0 bases from V and 3 bases from J, the junction contained 4 bases not matched to a gene. The CDR3 spans 16 residues.

For the CDR3, the DNA is TGCGCCAGCAGCTTCGGGACACGGATCCTTGATACGCAGTATTTT. Translating gives CASSFGTRILDTQYF. This chain connects TRBV5-1 to TRBJ2-3; D may be TRBD1 (6 bases). CDR3 size: 15 residues. V was cut by 2 bases and J by 6 bases, with 16 bases left in between. Per germline, CDR1 SGHRS and CDR2 YFSETQ.

J is TRBJ2-7 and V is TRBV6-6; D is possibly TRBD1 (6 bases). Germline V gives CDR1 MNHNY, CDR2 SVGAGI (reference sequence). Trimming removed 5 bases at V and 2 bases at J, with 10 bases between. This CDR3 contains 13 residues. The CDR3 coding sequence is TGTGCCAGCAGTCGACAGGCTACCTACGAGCAGTACTTC. Translation gives CASSRQATYEQYF.

J is TRBJ2-7 and V is TRBV5-6; possibly TRBD2 for D (5 bases). Per germline, CDR1 SGHDT and CDR2 YYEEEE. Trimming removed 2 bases from V and 0 bases from J, with 12 bases in between. The CDR3 runs 15 residues. In DNA form, the CDR3 reads TGTGCCAGCAGCTTACCAAGCGGAAGCTCCTACGAGCAGTACTTC. Translated: CASSLPSGSSYEQYF.

V gene TRBV2 combines with J gene TRBJ2-7, with 9 bases fitting TRBD1. This CDR3 has 15 residues. The germline gives CDR1 SNHLY, CDR2 FYNNEI. Losses at the gene ends were 3 bases for V and 6 bases for J; bases not matched to a gene: 9. The CDR3 loop reads CASSELGTGPSEQYF. DNA of the CDR3: TGTGCCAGCAGTGAGTTAGGGACAGGGCCCTCCGAGCAGTACTTC.

V is TRBV28 and J is TRBJ1-5; weak D call: TRBD1 (5 bases). Deletions cut 1 base from V and 3 bases from J, with 19 bases between. The CDR3 has 18 amino acids. The germline V gene encodes CDR1 MDHEN and CDR2 SYDVKM. The CDR3 region has the DNA TGTGCCAGCAGTTTATTTGCAGGGTTGGTAGAAAACAATCAGCCCCAGCATTTT. Translation: CASSLFAGLVENNQPQHF.

The chain employs TRBV5-8 and TRBJ1-5; 7 nucleotides line up with TRBD1. The CDR3 totals 15 residues. CDR1 is SGHTS, CDR2 YDEGEE, per germline. Trimming removed 4 bases from V and 0 bases from J; junction bases left unmatched: 4. The CDR3 is CASSPGQISNQPQHF. In DNA form, the CDR3 reads TGTGCCAGCAGCCCGGGACAGATTAGCAATCAGCCCCAGCATTTT.

The gene calls are TRBV30 and TRBJ1-1; D may be TRBD1 (6 bases). V was cut by 2 bases and J by 0 bases, with 10 bases left in between. Looked up from germline, CDR1 is GTSNPN and CDR2 is SVGIG (reference sequence). The CDR3 is made up of 14 amino acids. CDR3 protein: CAWSQQGMNTEAFF. DNA for the CDR3: TGTGCCTGGAGTCAACAGGGAATGAACACTGAAGCTTTCTTT. Drawing the rest from reference TRBV30 and TRBJ1-1, the complete variable domain is SQTIHQWPATLVQPVGSPLSLECTVEGTSNPNLYWYRQAAGRGLQLLFYSVGIGQISSEVPQNLSASRPQDRQFILSSKKLLLSDSGFYLCAWSQQGMNTEAFFGQGTRLTVV.

The chain links TRBV6-1 to TRBJ1-2; D unclear. CDR1 is MNHNS and CDR2 is SASEGT in the germline V gene. This CDR3 has 13 residues. The V and J ends lost 0 bases and 2 bases respectively, with 4 bases between them. The CDR3 region is CASSEARNYGYTF. Written as DNA, the CDR3 is TGTGCCAGCAGTGAAGCCAGAAACTATGGCTACACCTTC.

The chain links TRBV19 to TRBJ2-3; 8 bases match TRBD1. Germline CDR1 LNHDA, CDR2 SQIVND (reference sequence). The CDR3 is made up of 15 amino acids. J was trimmed by 0 bases and V by 4 bases; bases with no gene match: 3. CDR3 region: CASSRDRTSTDTQYF. The CDR3 DNA reads as TGTGCCAGTAGTAGGGACAGGACTAGCACAGATACGCAGTATTTT. Complete variable domain (other parts from reference TRBV19 and TRBJ2-3): DGGITQSPKYLFRKEGQNVTLSCEQNLNHDAMYWYRQDPGQGLRLIYYSQIVNDFQKGDIAEGYSVSREKKESFPLTVTSAQKNPTAFYLCASSRDRTSTDTQYFGPGTRLTVL.

This clone has just a few counts. This chain connects TRBV7-9 to TRBJ1-1, with D perhaps matching TRBD1 (5 bases). CDR1 is SEHNR, CDR2 FQNEAQ, per germline (reference sequence). CDR3 size: 13 residues. V lost 6 bases to trimming and J lost 6 bases, with 14 bases between them. Written as DNA, the CDR3 is TGTGCCAGCAGTAAAACATCAGGGCCTGAAGCTTTCTTT. This codes for CASSKTSGPEAFF.

The chain uses TRBV6-4 and TRBJ1-1; 7 bases are shared with TRBD1. The J segment lost 1 base and the V segment lost 3 bases, leaving 5 bases of the junction unmatched. The CDR3 is made up of 15 amino acids. Germline CDR1 reads MRHNA; CDR2 reads SNTAGT. CDR3 residues: CASSDGGTENTEAFF. In DNA form, the CDR3 reads TGTGCCAGCAGTGATGGGGGGACAGAGAACACTGAAGCTTTCTTT.

CDR3 bases: TGTGCCAGCAACCCCCCGGTGGGGGCGGCTCAGCCCCAGCATTTT. Translated: CASNPPVGAAQPQHF. The V gene is TRBV6-5, the J gene TRBJ1-5, with D maybe TRBD1 (6 bases). This CDR3 spans 15 amino acids. V was shortened by 7 bases and J by 6 bases, with 19 bases between the two germline ends. Germline values: CDR1 MNHEY, CDR2 SVGAGI.

V usage is TRBV7-6 and J usage is TRBJ2-7; 11 nucleotides line up with TRBD1. Germline CDR1 SGHVS, CDR2 FNYEAQ. There are 15 residues in the CDR3. Trimming cost V 5 bases and J 2 bases; bases outside gene matches: 5. CDR3 in amino acids: CASSPGQGAAYEQYF. The CDR3 nucleotides read TGTGCCAGCAGCCCCGGACAGGGGGCCGCCTACGAGCAGTACTTC. The complete variable domain, with remaining parts taken from reference TRBV7-6 and TRBJ2-7, reads GAGVSQSPRYKVTKRGQDVALRCDPISGHVSLYWYRQALGQGPEFLTYFNYEAQQDKSGLPNDRFSAERPEGSISTLTIQRTEQRDSAMYRCASSPGQGAAYEQYFGPGTRLTVT.